This TCR beta chain was profiled in a study of blood T cell repertoires in COVID-19. Across the whole study: The study drew acute and convalescent COVID-19 samples from the United States, Italy and Spain.

Seattle's cohort entered during active infection and was followed longitudinally. Per the authors' pipeline: Reference gene primer amplification gave nucleated cell count estimates. Data came from immunoSEQ multiplex PCR; TCRdb stores just in-frame clones and leaves some out. The V and J calls and clone size are taken from that table; D and trimming were inferred from the DNA. The top ten clones hold about 6.7% of a sample with about 180,000 clones, 80% to 85% of them seen once. Germline assignment: CDR1 SGHNT and CDR2 YYREEE (reference sequence). CDR3 length: 15 amino acids. Trimming removed 0 bases from V and 0 bases from J, with 9 bases in between.

V usage is TRBV5-4 and J usage is TRBJ1-2; D gene ambiguous. This receptor was identified in a woman aged 35 to 49 with COVID-19, enrolled during active disease. Sequencing used peripheral blood. CDR3 in DNA: TGTGCCAGCAGCTTGGGAGACTCAGCTAACTATGGCTACACCTTC. Its protein is CASSLGDSANYGYTF.